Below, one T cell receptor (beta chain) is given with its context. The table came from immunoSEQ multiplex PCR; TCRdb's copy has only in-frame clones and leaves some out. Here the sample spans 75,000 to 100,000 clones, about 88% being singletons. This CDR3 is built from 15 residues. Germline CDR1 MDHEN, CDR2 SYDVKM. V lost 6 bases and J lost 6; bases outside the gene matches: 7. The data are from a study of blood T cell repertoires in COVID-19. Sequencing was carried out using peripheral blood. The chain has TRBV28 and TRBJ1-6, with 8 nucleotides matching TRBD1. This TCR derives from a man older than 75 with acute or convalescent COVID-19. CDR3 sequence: CASRLDRARNSPLHF. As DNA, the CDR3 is TGTGCCAGCAGGCTGGACAGGGCCCGTAATTCACCCCTCCACTTT.